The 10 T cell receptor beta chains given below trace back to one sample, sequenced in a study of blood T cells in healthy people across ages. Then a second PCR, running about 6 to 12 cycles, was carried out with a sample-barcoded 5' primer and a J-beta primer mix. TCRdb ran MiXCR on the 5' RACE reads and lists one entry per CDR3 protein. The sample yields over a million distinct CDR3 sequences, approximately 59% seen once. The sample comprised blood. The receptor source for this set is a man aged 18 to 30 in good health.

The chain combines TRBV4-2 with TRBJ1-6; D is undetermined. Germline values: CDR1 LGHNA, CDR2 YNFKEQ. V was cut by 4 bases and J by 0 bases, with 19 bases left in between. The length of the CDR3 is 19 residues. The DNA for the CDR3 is TGTGCCAGCAGCCCCCGGGTTTCGGCCCCTAGCTCCTATAATTCACCCCTCCACTTT. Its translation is CASSPRVSAPSSYNSPLHF.

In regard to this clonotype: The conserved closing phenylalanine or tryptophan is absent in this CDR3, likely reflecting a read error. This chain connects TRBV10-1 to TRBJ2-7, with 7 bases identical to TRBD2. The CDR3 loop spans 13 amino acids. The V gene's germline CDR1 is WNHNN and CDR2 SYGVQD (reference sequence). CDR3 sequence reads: CARPKQRGYEQYL. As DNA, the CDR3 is TGCGCGCGACCGAAACAGCGGGGCTACGAGCAGTACCTC.

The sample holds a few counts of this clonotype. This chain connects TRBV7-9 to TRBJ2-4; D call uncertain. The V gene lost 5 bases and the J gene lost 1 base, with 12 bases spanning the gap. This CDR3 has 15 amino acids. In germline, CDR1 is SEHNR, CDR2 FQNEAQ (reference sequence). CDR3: CASSTPDGAKNIQYF. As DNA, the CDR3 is TGTGCCAGCAGCACCCCCGACGGGGCCAAAAACATTCAGTACTTC.

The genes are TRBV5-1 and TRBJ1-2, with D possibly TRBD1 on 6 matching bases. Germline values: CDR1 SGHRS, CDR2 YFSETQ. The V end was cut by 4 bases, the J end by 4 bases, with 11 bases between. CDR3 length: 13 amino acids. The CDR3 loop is CASSPGQIYGYTF. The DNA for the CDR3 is TGCGCCAGCAGCCCTGGACAGATCTATGGCTACACCTTC.

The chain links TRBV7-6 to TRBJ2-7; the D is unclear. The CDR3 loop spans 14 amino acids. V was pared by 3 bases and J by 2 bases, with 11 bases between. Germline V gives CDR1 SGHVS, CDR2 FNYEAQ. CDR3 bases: TGTGCCAGCAGCTTCAGCGAACTTGCCTACGAGCAGTACTTC. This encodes CASSFSELAYEQYF.

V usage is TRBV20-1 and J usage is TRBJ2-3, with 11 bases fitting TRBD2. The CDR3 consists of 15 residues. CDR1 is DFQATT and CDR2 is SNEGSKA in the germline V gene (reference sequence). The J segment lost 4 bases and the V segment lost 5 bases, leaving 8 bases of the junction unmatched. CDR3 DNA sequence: TGCAGTGCTCCCCGTGGGGGACTAGCGGCAGATACGCAGTATTTT. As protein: CSAPRGGLAADTQYF.

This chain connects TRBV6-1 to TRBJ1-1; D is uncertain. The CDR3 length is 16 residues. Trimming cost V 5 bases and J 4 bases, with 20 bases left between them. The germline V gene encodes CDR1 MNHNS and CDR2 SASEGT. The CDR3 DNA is TGTGCCAGCAGTCGCATCTTGGCCATTTTCGGCACTGAAGCTTTCTTT. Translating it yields CASSRILAIFGTEAFF.

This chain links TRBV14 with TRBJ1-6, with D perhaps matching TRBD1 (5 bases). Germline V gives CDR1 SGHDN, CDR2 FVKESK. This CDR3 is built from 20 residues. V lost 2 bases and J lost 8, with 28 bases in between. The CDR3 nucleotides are TGTGCCAGCAGCCAAAGTGGGGCGGCCGAGGGACTTATTGGGGATTCACCCCTCCACTTT. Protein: CASSQSGAAEGLIGDSPLHF.

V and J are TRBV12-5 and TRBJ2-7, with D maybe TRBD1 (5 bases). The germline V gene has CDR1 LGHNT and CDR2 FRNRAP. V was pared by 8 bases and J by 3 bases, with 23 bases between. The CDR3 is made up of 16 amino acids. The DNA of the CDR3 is TGTGCTAGTTGGTCTCCTCGACAGTTCAGAAACTACGAGCAGTACTTC. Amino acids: CASWSPRQFRNYEQYF.

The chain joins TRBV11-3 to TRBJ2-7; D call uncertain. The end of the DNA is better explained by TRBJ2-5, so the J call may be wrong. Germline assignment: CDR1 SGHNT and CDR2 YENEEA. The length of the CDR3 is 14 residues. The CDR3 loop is CASSPQGDGETQYF. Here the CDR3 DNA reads TGTGCCAGCAGCCCGCAAGGTGATGGTGAGACCCAGTACTTC.